This is a list of T cell receptor beta chains from one sample in a study of shared T cell receptors in the human thymus. Some clones are missing from TCRdb's copy, which holds only in-frame ones; the method was immunoSEQ multiplex PCR. The profile shows about 660,000 clones, 85% to 90% of them singletons. These sequences were also reported in another study, on human thymus T cells.

The material sequenced was thymocytes. The receptors stem from a boy in the first two years of life with a congenital heart defect. Both conserved end residues are part of each CDR3. The D gene is left open where the match is weak. Some rows mark clone size as missing; the rest say once, few, many or name a class of expanded clone.

CDR3 length: 18; clone size: once; V gene: TRBV11-3; D gene: TRBD2; J gene: TRBJ2-7; CDR3 protein: CASSLESGGLDHFYEQYF; CDR3 DNA: TGTGCCAGCAGCTTAGAATCCGGGGGACTAGATCACTTTTACGAGCAGTACTTC
CDR3 length: 18; clone size: .; V gene: TRBV7-2; D gene: TRBD2; J gene: TRBJ2-5; CDR3 protein: CASSLEFSGRAWEETQYF; CDR3 DNA: TGTGCCAGCAGCTTAGAATTTAGCGGGAGGGCGTGGGAGGAGACCCAGTACTTC
CDR3 length: 16; clone size: .; V gene: TRBV4-2; D gene: TRBD2; J gene: TRBJ2-1; CDR3 protein: CASSQEERGAYNEQFF; CDR3 DNA: TGTGCCAGCAGCCAAGAGGAGCGGGGGGCTTACAATGAGCAGTTCTTC
CDR3 length: 15; clone size: .; V gene: TRBV11-2; D gene: TRBD1; J gene: TRBJ2-7; CDR3 protein: CASSHSGQGPYEQYF; CDR3 DNA: TGTGCCAGCAGCCACAGCGGACAGGGCCCCTACGAGCAGTACTTC
CDR3 length: 13; clone size: .; V gene: TRBV5-1; D gene: .; J gene: TRBJ2-5; CDR3 protein: CASSLGRQETQYF; CDR3 DNA: TGCGCCAGCAGCTTGGGCAGACAAGAGACCCAGTACTTC
CDR3 length: 14; clone size: .; V gene: TRBV7-8; D gene: TRBD2; J gene: TRBJ2-1; CDR3 protein: CASSSGLVICEQFF; CDR3 DNA: TGTGCCAGCAGCTCGGGACTAGTTATATGTGAGCAGTTCTTC
CDR3 length: 16; clone size: .; V gene: TRBV28; D gene: TRBD2; J gene: TRBJ2-3; CDR3 protein: CASSFRLADIPDTQYF; CDR3 DNA: TGTGCCAGCAGTTTCCGGCTAGCGGACATCCCCGATACGCAGTATTTT
CDR3 length: 17; clone size: .; V gene: TRBV30; D gene: TRBD2; J gene: TRBJ2-5; CDR3 protein: CAWSLRTSGRSRGTQYF; CDR3 DNA: TGTGCCTGGAGTCTTCGGACTAGCGGGAGGAGCCGGGGGACCCAGTACTTC
CDR3 length: 13; clone size: .; V gene: TRBV6-6; D gene: TRBD1; J gene: TRBJ1-5; CDR3 protein: CASGEGARQPQHF; CDR3 DNA: TGTGCCAGCGGAGAGGGGGCGAGGCAGCCCCAGCATTTT
CDR3 length: 13; clone size: .; V gene: TRBV5-4; D gene: .; J gene: TRBJ2-7; CDR3 protein: CASSLTGNYEQYF; CDR3 DNA: TGTGCCAGCAGCTTGACAGGGAACTACGAGCAGTACTTC